Sequencing of this TCR beta chain was carried out in a study of cytomegalovirus exposure and HLA in healthy donors. This clone is a singleton in its sample. Sequencing was performed with immunoSEQ multiplex PCR; in TCRdb, only in-frame clones are kept and a portion is missing. Here the sample spans roughly 150,000 clones, roughly 84% being singletons. CDR3 length equals 13 residues. Germline-derived CDR1 and CDR2 are MNHEY and SVGAGI. V gave up 0 bases and J gave up 4 bases, with 4 bases separating them. The TCR originated in a man between 25 and 39 years old in good health and CMV-seropositive. The chain joins TRBV6-5 to TRBJ2-1; D ambiguous. The sequenced material came from PBMCs. CDR3 bases: TGTGCCAGCAGTTACTCCGTGTACAATGAGCAGTTCTTC. It specifies CASSYSVYNEQFF.